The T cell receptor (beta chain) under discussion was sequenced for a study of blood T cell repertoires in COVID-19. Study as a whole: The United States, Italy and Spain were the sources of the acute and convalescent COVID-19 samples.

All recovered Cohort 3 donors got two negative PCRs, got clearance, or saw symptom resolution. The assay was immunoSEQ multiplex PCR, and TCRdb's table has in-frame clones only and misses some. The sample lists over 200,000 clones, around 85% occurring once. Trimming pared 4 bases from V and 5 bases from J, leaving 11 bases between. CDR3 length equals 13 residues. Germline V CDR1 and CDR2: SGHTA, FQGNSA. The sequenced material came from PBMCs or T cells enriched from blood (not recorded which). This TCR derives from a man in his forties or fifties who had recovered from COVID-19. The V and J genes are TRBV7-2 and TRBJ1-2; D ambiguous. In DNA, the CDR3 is TGTGCCAGCAGCTGGGCACAGCAGTATGGCTACACCTTC. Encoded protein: CASSWAQQYGYTF.